The 14 T cell receptor beta chains given below trace back to one sample, sequenced in a study of cytomegalovirus exposure and HLA in healthy donors. PCR primers comprised 60 Vbeta and 13 Jbeta primers. Produced via immunoSEQ multiplex PCR; TCRdb's table is partial and in-frame only. The data contain around 86,000 clones, 7.5% to 8.5% of them singletons. Sequences were obtained from PBMCs. The receptors were gathered from a man aged 45-65 years in good health and CMV-seronegative.

A few counts support this clone. The chain employs TRBV6-1 and TRBJ2-1; the match to TRBD2 covers 7 bases. The CDR3 has 15 residues. J gave up 7 bases and V 3 bases, and 9 bases lay outside the gene matches. The germline V gene has CDR1 MNHNS and CDR2 SASEGT. The CDR3 loop reads CASSDRGEGGNEQFF. The CDR3 bases are TGTGCCAGCAGTGACCGGGGGGAGGGCGGTAATGAGCAGTTCTTC.

The chain employs TRBV6-5 and TRBJ1-6; D may be TRBD1 (5 bases). Germline loops: CDR1 MNHEY, CDR2 SVGAGI. This CDR3 spans 13 amino acids. With 4 bases removed from V and 7 bases from J, the gap between germline ends came to 8 bases. The CDR3 here is CASSSGKNSPLHF. The CDR3 nucleotides are TGTGCCAGCAGTTCAGGGAAAAATTCACCCCTCCACTTT.

The chain combines TRBV27 with TRBJ1-3; tentatively, D is TRBD1 (5 bases). CDR1 is MNHEY, CDR2 SMNVEV, per germline (reference sequence). V lost 2 bases to trimming and J lost 0 bases, with 17 bases between them. This CDR3 has 18 residues. CDR3: CASSLRLPQADSGNTIYF. The CDR3, as DNA: TGTGCCAGCAGTTTACGACTTCCACAGGCCGACTCTGGAAACACCATATATTTT.

With respect to this clone: The same CDR3 can be traced to other DNA sequences in this sample. The rearrangement joins TRBV2 to TRBJ1-1; D remains unclear. CDR3 length: 13 amino acids. V was shortened by 9 bases and J by 1 base, with 12 bases between the two germline ends. Germline V gene sequence: CDR1 SNHLY, CDR2 FYNNEI. This CDR3 reads CASITDRNTEAFF. The CDR3 region has the DNA TGTGCCAGTATCACAGACCGGAACACTGAAGCTTTCTTT.

This clone came up a few times. The rearrangement links TRBV7-2 to TRBJ2-2; D not certain. V was trimmed by 5 bases and J by 5 bases, leaving 12 bases between them. The CDR3 spans 14 residues. In germline, CDR1 is SGHTA, CDR2 FQGNSA. CDR3 amino acids: CASSRVARTGELFF. The CDR3 bases are TGTGCCAGCAGCCGGGTAGCTCGGACCGGGGAGCTGTTTTTT. The complete variable domain, with remaining parts taken from reference TRBV7-2 and TRBJ2-2, reads GAGVSQSPSNKVTEKGKDVELRCDPISGHTALYWYRQSLGQGLEFLIYFQGNSAPDKSGLPSDRFSAERTGGSVSTLTIQRTQQEDSAVYLCASSRVARTGELFFGEGSRLTVL.

There are a few counts of this clone. V and J are TRBV7-9 and TRBJ2-1, with a weak D call TRBD1 (6 bases). V was shortened by 5 bases and J by 15 bases, with 17 bases between the two germline ends. Germline CDR1 is SEHNR and CDR2 is FQNEAQ (reference sequence). This CDR3 comprises 12 residues. CDR3 in DNA: TGTGCCAGCAGCGCGACAGGTCGAGGTCTGTTCTTC. Translating gives CASSATGRGLFF. Filled out from reference TRBV7-9 and TRBJ2-1, the complete variable domain reads DTGVSQNPRHKITKRGQNVTFRCDPISEHNRLYWYRQTLGQGPEFLTYFQNEAQLEKSRLLSDRFSAERPKGSFSTLEIQRTEQGDSAMYLCASSATGRGLFFGPGTRLTVL.

Written as DNA, the CDR3 is TGCGCCAGCAGTTACGGACAGGGGGCGTTGGAAGAAGCTTTCTTT. It encodes CASSYGQGALEEAFF. The chain employs TRBV5-1 and TRBJ1-1; TRBD1 agrees at 11 bases. Trimming removed 5 bases from V and 8 bases from J; junction bases left unmatched: 11. CDR3 length equals 15 residues. CDR1 and CDR2 from the germline V gene are SGHRS and YFSETQ.

This clone was seen a handful of times. V gene TRBV7-6 combines with J gene TRBJ2-7, with TRBD2 identical over 12 bases. The CDR3 covers 16 residues. CDR1 SGHVS and CDR2 FNYEAQ come from the germline V gene. V shed 5 bases and J 5 bases; nucleotides not matched to a gene: 10. CDR3 bases: TGTGCCAGCAGCCTTCGGACTAGCGGGAAGGTGGACGAGCAGTACTTC. It yields the protein CASSLRTSGKVDEQYF.

This clone was detected a few times. The chain recombines TRBV2 with TRBJ2-3, with 10 bases identical to TRBD1. The CDR3 length is 15 residues. V lost 6 bases to trimming and J lost 1 base; unmatched junction nucleotides: 4. Germline CDR1 is SNHLY and CDR2 is FYNNEI. The CDR3 sequence is CASRRQGARTDTQYF. CDR3 sequence (DNA): TGTGCCAGCAGGAGACAGGGGGCGCGCACAGATACGCAGTATTTT.

The V and J genes are TRBV28 and TRBJ1-5; possibly TRBD1 for D (5 bases). Germline CDR1 is MDHEN and CDR2 is SYDVKM. CDR3 size: 15 residues. V was trimmed by 7 bases and J by 4 bases, leaving 17 bases between them. The CDR3 reads CASINGGGPNQPQHF. As DNA, the CDR3 is TGTGCCAGCATTAACGGGGGGGGTCCAAATCAGCCCCAGCATTTT.

This clone was detected only a few times. This chain links TRBV4-2 with TRBJ1-1; 7 bases agree with TRBD1. The germline V gene has CDR1 LGHNA and CDR2 YNFKEQ. Trimming removed 2 bases from V and 3 bases from J; junction bases left unmatched: 9. The CDR3 is 16 residues long. In nucleotides, the CDR3 is TGTGCCAGCAGCCAATTCTCCGGGACAGCACACACTGAAGCTTTCTTT. Its protein is CASSQFSGTAHTEAFF.

This clone has only a few counts. The gene calls are TRBV28 and TRBJ2-1; 13 bases agree with TRBD2. After removal of 8 bases from V and 9 bases from J, the junction contained 13 bases not matched to a gene. The CDR3 covers 16 residues. Germline V lookup: CDR1 MDHEN, CDR2 SYDVKM. The CDR3 DNA follows: TGTGCCAGCGGAACTACTAGCGGGAGGGCCTGGGGTGAGCAGTTCTTC. This gives the protein CASGTTSGRAWGEQFF.

This clone has just a few counts. The gene calls are TRBV5-1 and TRBJ1-5, with TRBD1 matching over 9 bases. Trimming took 4 bases from V and 2 from J; bases not matched to a gene: 4. This CDR3 has 15 amino acids. Germline V gene lookup returns CDR1 SGHRS and CDR2 YFSETQ. The CDR3 bases are TGCGCCAGCAGCCCGACAGGGGGGGGCAATCAGCCCCAGCATTTT. This codes for CASSPTGGGNQPQHF.

This rearrangement joins TRBV5-1 to TRBJ2-7, with D possibly TRBD2 on 5 matching bases. Germline V CDR1 and CDR2: SGHRS, YFSETQ. The CDR3 has 16 residues. V lost 1 base to trimming and J lost 2 bases, with 16 bases between them. The CDR3 sequence is CASSLTPGETPYEQYF. In DNA, the CDR3 is TGCGCCAGCAGCTTGACCCCTGGGGAGACCCCCTACGAGCAGTACTTC.